This T cell receptor (beta chain) originates from a study of T cell changes during pregnancy in multiple sclerosis. The table came from immunoSEQ multiplex PCR; TCRdb's copy has only in-frame clones and leaves some out. The data show tens of thousands of clones, with roughly 93% seen just once and over 2% held by the top ten. This CDR3 spans 15 amino acids. Trimming cost V 3 bases and J 0 bases, with 12 bases left between them. CDR1 MNHEY and CDR2 SVGAGI come from the germline V gene. The specimen was peripheral blood, collected in the second trimester of pregnancy. The chain has TRBV6-5 and TRBJ2-7, with D maybe TRBD2 (6 bases). The TCR was taken from a female donor with multiple sclerosis, enrolled in a pregnancy study. CDR3 sequence: CASSYGTDSSYEQYF. The CDR3 DNA reads TGTGCCAGCAGTTATGGGACTGACAGCTCCTACGAGCAGTACTTC.